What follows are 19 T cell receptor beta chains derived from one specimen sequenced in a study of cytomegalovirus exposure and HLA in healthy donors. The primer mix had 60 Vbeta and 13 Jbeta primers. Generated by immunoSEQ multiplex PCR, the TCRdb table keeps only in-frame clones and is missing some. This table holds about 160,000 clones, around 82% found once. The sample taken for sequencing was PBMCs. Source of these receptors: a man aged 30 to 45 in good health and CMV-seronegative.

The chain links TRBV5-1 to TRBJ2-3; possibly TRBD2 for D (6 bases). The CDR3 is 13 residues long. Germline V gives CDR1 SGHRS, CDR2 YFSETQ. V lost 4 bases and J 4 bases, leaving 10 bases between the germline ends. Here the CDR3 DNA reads TGCGCCAGCAGCCCTAGCGTGGCAGATACGCAGTATTTT. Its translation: CASSPSVADTQYF.

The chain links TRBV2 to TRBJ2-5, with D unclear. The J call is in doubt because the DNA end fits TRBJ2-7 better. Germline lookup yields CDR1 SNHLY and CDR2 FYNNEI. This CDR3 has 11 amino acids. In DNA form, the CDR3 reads TGTGCCAGCAGTGAAGATTACGAGCAGTACTTC. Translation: CASSEDYEQYF.

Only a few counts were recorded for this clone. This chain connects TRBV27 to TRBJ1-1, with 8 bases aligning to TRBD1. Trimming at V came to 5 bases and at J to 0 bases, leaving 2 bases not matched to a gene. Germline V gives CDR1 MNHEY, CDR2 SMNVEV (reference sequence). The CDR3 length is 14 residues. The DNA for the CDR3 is TGTGCCAGCAGTCAGACAGGGGTGAACACTGAAGCTTTCTTT. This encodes CASSQTGVNTEAFF.

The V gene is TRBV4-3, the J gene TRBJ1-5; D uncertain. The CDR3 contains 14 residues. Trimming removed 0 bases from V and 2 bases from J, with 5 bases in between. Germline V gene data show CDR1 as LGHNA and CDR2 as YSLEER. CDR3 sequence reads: CASSQDFGNQPQHF. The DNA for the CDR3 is TGCGCCAGCAGCCAAGATTTCGGCAATCAGCCCCAGCATTTT.

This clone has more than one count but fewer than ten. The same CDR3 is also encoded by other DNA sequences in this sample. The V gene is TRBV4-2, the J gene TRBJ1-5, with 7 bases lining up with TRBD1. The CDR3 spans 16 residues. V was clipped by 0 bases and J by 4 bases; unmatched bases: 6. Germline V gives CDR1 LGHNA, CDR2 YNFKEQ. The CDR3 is CASSQDLGQVNQPQHF. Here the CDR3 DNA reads TGTGCCAGCAGCCAAGATCTCGGACAGGTTAATCAGCCCCAGCATTTT.

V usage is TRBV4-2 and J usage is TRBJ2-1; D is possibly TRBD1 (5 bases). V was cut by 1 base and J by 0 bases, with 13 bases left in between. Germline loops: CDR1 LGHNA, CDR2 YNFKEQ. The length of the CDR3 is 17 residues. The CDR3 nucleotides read TGTGCCAGCAGCCAAGTCCCCCAGGGAAGCTCCTACAATGAGCAGTTCTTC. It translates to CASSQVPQGSSYNEQFF.

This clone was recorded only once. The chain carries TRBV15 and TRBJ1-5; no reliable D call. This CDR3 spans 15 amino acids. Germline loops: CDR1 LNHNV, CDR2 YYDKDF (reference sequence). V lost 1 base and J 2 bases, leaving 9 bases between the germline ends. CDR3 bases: TGTGCCACCAGCAGAGGGTCCGAGGGCAATCAGCCCCAGCATTTT. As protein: CATSRGSEGNQPQHF.

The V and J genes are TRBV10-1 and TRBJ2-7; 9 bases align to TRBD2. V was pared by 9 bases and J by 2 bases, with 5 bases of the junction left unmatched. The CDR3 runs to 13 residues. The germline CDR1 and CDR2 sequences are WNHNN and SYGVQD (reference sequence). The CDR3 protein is CARRLAEAYEQYF. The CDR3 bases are TGCGCCAGGAGACTAGCGGAGGCCTACGAGCAGTACTTC.

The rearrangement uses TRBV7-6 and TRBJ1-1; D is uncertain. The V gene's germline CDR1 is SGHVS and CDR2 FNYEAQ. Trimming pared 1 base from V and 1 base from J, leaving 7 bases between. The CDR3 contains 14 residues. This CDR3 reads CASSLGRRNTEAFF. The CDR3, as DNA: TGTGCCAGCAGCTTAGGACGGAGGAACACTGAAGCTTTCTTT.

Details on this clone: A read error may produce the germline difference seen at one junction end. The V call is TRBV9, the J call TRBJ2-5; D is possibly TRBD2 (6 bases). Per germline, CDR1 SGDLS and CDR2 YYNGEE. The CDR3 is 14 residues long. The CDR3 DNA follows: TGTGCCAGCAGCTCCCGGAGGGCCCAAGGGACCCAGTACTTC. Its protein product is CASSSRRAQGTQYF.

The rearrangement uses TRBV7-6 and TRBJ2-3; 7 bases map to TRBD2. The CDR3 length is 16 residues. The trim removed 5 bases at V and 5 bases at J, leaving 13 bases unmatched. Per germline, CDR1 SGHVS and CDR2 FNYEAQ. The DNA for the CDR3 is TGTGCCAGCAGCCTAGGAATTGGGGGGGGAGGAGATACGCAGTATTTT. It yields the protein CASSLGIGGGGDTQYF. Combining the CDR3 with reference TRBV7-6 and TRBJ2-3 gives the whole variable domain GAGVSQSPRYKVTKRGQDVALRCDPISGHVSLYWYRQALGQGPEFLTYFNYEAQQDKSGLPNDRFSAERPEGSISTLTIQRTEQRDSAMYRCASSLGIGGGGDTQYFGPGTRLTVL.

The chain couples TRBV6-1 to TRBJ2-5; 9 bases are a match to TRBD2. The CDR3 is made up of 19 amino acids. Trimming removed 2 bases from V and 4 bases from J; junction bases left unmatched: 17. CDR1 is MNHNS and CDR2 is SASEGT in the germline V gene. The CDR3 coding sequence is TGTGCCAGCAGTGAATGGCGCCCGAGGGTTAGCGGGAGTCTAGAGACCCAGTACTTC. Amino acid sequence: CASSEWRPRVSGSLETQYF.

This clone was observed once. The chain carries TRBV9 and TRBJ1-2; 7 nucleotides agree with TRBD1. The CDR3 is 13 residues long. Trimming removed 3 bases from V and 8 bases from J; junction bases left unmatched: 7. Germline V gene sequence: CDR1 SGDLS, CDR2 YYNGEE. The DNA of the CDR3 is TGTGCCAGCAGCGCCCGGACAGGACAAGGCTACACCTTC. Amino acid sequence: CASSARTGQGYTF.

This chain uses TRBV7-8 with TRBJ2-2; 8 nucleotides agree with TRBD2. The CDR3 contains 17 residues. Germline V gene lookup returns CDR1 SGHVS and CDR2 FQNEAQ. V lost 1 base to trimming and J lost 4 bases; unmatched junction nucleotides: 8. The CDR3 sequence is CASSLEVSGSSTGELFF. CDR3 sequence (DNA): TGTGCCAGCAGCTTAGAGGTCAGCGGGAGTAGCACCGGGGAGCTGTTTTTT. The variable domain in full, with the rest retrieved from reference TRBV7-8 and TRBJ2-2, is GAGVSQSPRYKVAKRGQDVALRCDPISGHVSLFWYQQALGQGPEFLTYFQNEAQLDKSGLPSDRFFAERPEGSVSTLKIQRTQQEDSAVYLCASSLEVSGSSTGELFFGEGSRLTVL.

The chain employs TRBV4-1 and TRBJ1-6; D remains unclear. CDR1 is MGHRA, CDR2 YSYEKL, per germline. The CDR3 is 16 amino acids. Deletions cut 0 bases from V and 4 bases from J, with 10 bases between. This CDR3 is CASSQESSGYNSPLHF. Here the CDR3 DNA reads TGCGCCAGCAGCCAAGAAAGCTCGGGATATAATTCACCCCTCCACTTT.

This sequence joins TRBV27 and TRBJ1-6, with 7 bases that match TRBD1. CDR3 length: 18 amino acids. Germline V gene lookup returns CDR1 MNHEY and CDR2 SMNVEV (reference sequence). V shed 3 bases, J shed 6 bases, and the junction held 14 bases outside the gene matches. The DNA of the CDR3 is TGTGCCAGCAGTTTTGGGACAGTAGCTCTTGGGAGTAATTCACCCCTCCACTTT. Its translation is CASSFGTVALGSNSPLHF.

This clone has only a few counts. CDR3 loop: CAWSVLGRRGGNYGYTF. The CDR3 DNA reads TGTGCCTGGAGTGTACTAGGGCGACGCGGGGGGAACTATGGCTACACCTTC. V and J are TRBV30 and TRBJ1-2; D may be TRBD1 (5 bases). This CDR3 has 17 residues. CDR1 GTSNPN and CDR2 SVGIG come from the germline V gene (reference sequence). The V end was cut by 0 bases, the J end by 2 bases, with 19 bases between.

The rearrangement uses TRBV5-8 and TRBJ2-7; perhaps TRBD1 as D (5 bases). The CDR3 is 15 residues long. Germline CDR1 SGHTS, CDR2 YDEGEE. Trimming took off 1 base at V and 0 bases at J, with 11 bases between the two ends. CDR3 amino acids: CASSLLGRASYEQYF. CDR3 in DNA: TGTGCCAGCAGCTTGCTTGGCAGGGCCTCCTACGAGCAGTACTTC.

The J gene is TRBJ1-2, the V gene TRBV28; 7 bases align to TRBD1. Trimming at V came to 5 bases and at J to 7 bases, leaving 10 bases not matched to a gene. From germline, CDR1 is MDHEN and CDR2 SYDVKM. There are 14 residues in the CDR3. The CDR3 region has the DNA TGTGCCAGCAGTGCCATGGGACAGTTGGTTGGCTACACCTTC. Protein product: CASSAMGQLVGYTF.